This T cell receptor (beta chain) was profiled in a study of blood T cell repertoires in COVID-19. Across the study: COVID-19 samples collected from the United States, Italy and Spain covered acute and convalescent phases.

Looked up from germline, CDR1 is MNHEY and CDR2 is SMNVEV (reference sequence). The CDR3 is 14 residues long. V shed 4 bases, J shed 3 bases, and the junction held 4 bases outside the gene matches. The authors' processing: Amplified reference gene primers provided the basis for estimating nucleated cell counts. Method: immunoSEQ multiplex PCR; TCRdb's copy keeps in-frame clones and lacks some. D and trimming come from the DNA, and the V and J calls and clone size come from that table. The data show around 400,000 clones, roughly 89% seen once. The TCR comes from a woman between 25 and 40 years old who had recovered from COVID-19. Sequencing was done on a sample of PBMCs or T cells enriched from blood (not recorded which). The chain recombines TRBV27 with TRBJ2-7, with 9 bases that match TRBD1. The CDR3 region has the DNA TGTGCCAGCAGTTCCAACAGGGGGCTCTACGAGCAGTACTTC. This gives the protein CASSSNRGLYEQYF.